A selection of T cell receptor beta chains follows, all from one sample in a study of PD-1 blockade in classical Hodgkin lymphoma. Only in-frame clones appear in the TCRdb table, and some are missing; sequencing was by immunoSEQ multiplex PCR. The table includes roughly 42,000 clones, around two thirds detected once. This material consisted of peripheral blood mononuclear cells (PBMCs), taken at baseline. These receptor sequences come from a human donor with classical Hodgkin lymphoma. CDR3s include the opening cysteine and the closing phenylalanine or tryptophan. The D gene is left open where the match is weak. The size of a clone is reported for some rows only, either as once, few or many, or as a class for expanded clones.

V gene,clone size,J gene,D gene,CDR3 DNA,CDR3 protein
TRBV10-2,NA,TRBJ2-4,TRBD2,TGCGCCAGCAGTGAGGGGGGGGGAGCCAAAAACATTCAGTACTTC,CASSEGGGAKNIQYF
TRBV28,NA,TRBJ2-1,NA,TGTGCCAGCAGCCCTCCGGTAGGGTTTAACGATGAGCAGTTCTTC,CASSPPVGFNDEQFF
TRBV6-5,NA,TRBJ2-2,TRBD1,TGTGCCAGCAGTTCACGACAGGGCACCGGGGAGCTGTTTTTT,CASSSRQGTGELFF
TRBV2,few,TRBJ2-3,NA,TGTGCCAGCAGTGGTTTAGTGACAGATACGCAGTATTTT,CASSGLVTDTQYF
TRBV4-1,few,TRBJ2-3,NA,TGCGCCAGCAGCCAAGGGTTGAGCGTGTCAGATACGCAGTATTTT,CASSQGLSVSDTQYF
TRBV7-2,NA,TRBJ2-7,TRBD1,TGTGCCAGCGGGACAGGGGTGCTCGAGCAGTACTTC,CASGTGVLEQYF
TRBV2,NA,TRBJ2-2,TRBD2,TGTGCCAGCAGTGGACTAGCGGGGGGTGTGGGGACCGGGGAGCTGTTTTTT,CASSGLAGGVGTGELFF
TRBV9,NA,TRBJ2-7,NA,TGTGCCAGCAGCGTAGGAGAAGACTCCTACGAGCAGTACTTC,CASSVGEDSYEQYF
TRBV15,once,TRBJ1-3,NA,TGTGCCACCAGCAGAGGGGCGGGCCCGAGCTCTGGAAACACCATATATTTT,CATSRGAGPSSGNTIYF
TRBV5-1,few,TRBJ2-5,TRBD2,TGCGCCAGCAGCTTGGCTAGCGGGCCCCCAGAGACCCAGTACTTC,CASSLASGPPETQYF
TRBV6-5,once,TRBJ2-7,NA,TGTGCCAGCGGCCATTGGGGGTACTTC,CASGHWGYF
TRBV28,NA,TRBJ2-1,NA,TGTGCCAGCAGCGTTAGCTGGAATGAGCAGTTCTTC,CASSVSWNEQFF
TRBV7-3,NA,TRBJ2-2,NA,TGTGCCAGCAGCTTAAGAGGTGTAACCGGGGAGCTGTTTTTT,CASSLRGVTGELFF
TRBV10-2,NA,TRBJ1-1,NA,TGCGCCAGCTGGGGTCAGGGGGCTTTCTTT,CASWGQGAFF
TRBV28,NA,TRBJ1-1,NA,TGTGCCAGCAGTTTTGCAGGGCTGAACACTGAAGCTTTCTTT,CASSFAGLNTEAFF
TRBV11-2,NA,TRBJ2-1,NA,TGTGCCAGCAGCTTAGAACTTAGCTCCTACAATGAGCAGTTCTTC,CASSLELSSYNEQFF
TRBV6-4,NA,TRBJ1-1,NA,TGTGCCAGCAGTAGACTCGGAGCGGACACTGAAGCTTTCTTT,CASSRLGADTEAFF
TRBV18,few,TRBJ2-2,NA,TGTGCCAGCTCACCGGGTTCAGGGGAGCTGTTTTTT,CASSPGSGELFF
TRBV6-1,NA,TRBJ2-2,NA,TGTGCCAGCAGTGTACCACGGAAGGGGGAGCTGTTTTTT,CASSVPRKGELFF
TRBV30,NA,TRBJ1-2,NA,TGTGCCTGGAGTGTACTCTGGGGTGGCTACACCTTC,CAWSVLWGGYTF
TRBV2,NA,TRBJ2-7,NA,TGTGCCAGCAGGGAACAGGGTCGGTACGAGCAGTACTTC,CASREQGRYEQYF
TRBV19,NA,TRBJ1-2,TRBD1,TGTGCCAGTAGTATAGTATCTGGACAGGGGAACTATGGCTACACCTTC,CASSIVSGQGNYGYTF
TRBV11-3,NA,TRBJ2-1,NA,TGTGCCAGCAGCTTAAGTCGCTGGGACACCAGCTCCTACAATGAGCAGTTCTTC,CASSLSRWDTSSYNEQFF
TRBV7-9,NA,TRBJ2-7,TRBD2,TGTGCCAGCAGCTCCCCTGGACTAGCGAAAGCCTACGAGCAGTACTTC,CASSSPGLAKAYEQYF
TRBV6-5,NA,TRBJ1-2,NA,TGTGCCAGCAGGTCCTCCGGGACCGAGTTCTACACCTTC,CASRSSGTEFYTF
TRBV21-1,NA,TRBJ2-1,NA,TGTGCCAGCAGCAAAGAACAGTCGGACAATGAGCAGTTCTTC,CASSKEQSDNEQFF
TRBV7-9,NA,TRBJ2-5,NA,TGTGCCAGCAGCTTAGGGTGGGTTACCAAAGAGACCCAGTACTTC,CASSLGWVTKETQYF
TRBV7-6,NA,TRBJ2-7,TRBD2,TGTGCCAGCAGCCTGAGGACTAGCGGGGGGGTTGGGGAGCAGTACTTC,CASSLRTSGGVGEQYF
TRBV5-4,NA,TRBJ2-1,TRBD1,TGTGCCAGCGCGGGACAGGGCCTTGGGTATGAGCAGTTCTTC,CASAGQGLGYEQFF
TRBV13,NA,TRBJ1-4,NA,TGTGCCAGCAGCTTGGGGGTTAGGGGTGAAAAACTGTTTTTT,CASSLGVRGEKLFF
TRBV7-8,few,TRBJ1-2,NA,TGTGCCAGCAGCTTAACCTCCGGGGCCCACTATGGCTACACCTTC,CASSLTSGAHYGYTF
TRBV30,few,TRBJ2-1,NA,TGTGCTTTGGGGCAACAGGGAGAATCCTACAATGAGCAGTTCTTC,CALGQQGESYNEQFF
TRBV30,medium-sized,TRBJ1-2,NA,TGTGCCTGGAGCCCCCCGGGTCGCCGGGGCTACACCTTC,CAWSPPGRRGYTF
TRBV6-1,NA,TRBJ2-7,TRBD1,TGTGCCAGCAGTGGATCGGACAGGGTCGGTTTTACCACCTACGAGCAGTACTTC,CASSGSDRVGFTTYEQYF
TRBV19,NA,TRBJ2-2,NA,TGTGCCAGTAGCCTCCACAATTACGGGGAGCTGTTTTTT,CASSLHNYGELFF
TRBV9,few,TRBJ1-2,NA,TGTGCCAGCAGCATCACTGGGCCGGAGCACTATGGCTACACCTTC,CASSITGPEHYGYTF
TRBV10-3,NA,TRBJ1-5,TRBD1,TGTGCCATCAGTGACGGACAGGGCCTGAATCAGCCCCAGCATTTT,CAISDGQGLNQPQHF
TRBV6-1,NA,TRBJ1-4,NA,TGTGCCAGCAGTGACATGCCTAGGGTCGGTGTTCGGGAAAAACTGTTTTTT,CASSDMPRVGVREKLFF
TRBV5-1,NA,TRBJ2-2,NA,TGCGCCAGCAGCCCCCAACCAGCGGAATTCGCGAACACCGGGGAGCTGTTTTTT,CASSPQPAEFANTGELFF
TRBV5-6,NA,TRBJ1-1,NA,TGTGCCAGCAGATCTTATGCTGAAGCTTTCTTT,CASRSYAEAFF